The rows below give T cell receptor beta chains drawn from one sample of a study of cytomegalovirus exposure and HLA in healthy donors. The data were produced by immunoSEQ multiplex PCR, yet TCRdb's version contains in-frame clones alone and is incomplete. The sample has 160,000 or so clones; more than 75% are singletons. The sequenced material came from PBMCs. The origin of the receptors is a male donor in good health and CMV-seronegative. CDR3s include the opening cysteine and the closing phenylalanine or tryptophan. Each record gives: clone size, D gene, V gene, J gene, CDR3 DNA, CDR3 protein. A D gene is named only where the DNA matches it firmly. A clone size is listed for some rows: how often the clone was seen (once, few, many), or a class if it is expanded.

size: NA; D: NA; V: TRBV7-8; J: TRBJ1-1; DNA: TGTGCCAGCAGCTTAGGGGGAGGCGGGGGTGCCGGGACTGAAGCTTTCTTT; CDR3: CASSLGGGGGAGTEAFF
size: NA; D: TRBD1; V: TRBV30; J: TRBJ1-5; DNA: TGTGCCTGGAGTCTTCGGGACAGGGGTGGCAATCAGCCCCAGCATTTT; CDR3: CAWSLRDRGGNQPQHF
size: once; D: NA; V: TRBV9; J: TRBJ2-3; DNA: TGTGCCAGCAGCGTAGCTACGTCAGATACGCAGTATTTT; CDR3: CASSVATSDTQYF
size: once; D: NA; V: TRBV7-2; J: TRBJ1-5; DNA: TGTGCCAGCAGCTTAACGGGAAATCAGCCCCAGCATTTT; CDR3: CASSLTGNQPQHF
size: few; D: TRBD1; V: TRBV7-8; J: TRBJ2-5; DNA: TGTGCCAGCAGCTTAGCGGCAGGGGGCGGGACCCAGTACTTC; CDR3: CASSLAAGGGTQYF
size: NA; D: NA; V: TRBV4-3; J: TRBJ2-5; DNA: TGCGCCAGCAGCCAAGGTTCTGGGGGAGGAGAGACCCAGTACTTC; CDR3: CASSQGSGGGETQYF
size: NA; D: NA; V: TRBV7-7; J: TRBJ2-3; DNA: TGTGCTAGCAGCTTAGCCCAGTCTGGCACAGATACGCAGTATTTT; CDR3: CASSLAQSGTDTQYF
size: NA; D: NA; V: TRBV14; J: TRBJ1-3; DNA: TGTGCCAGCGCAATCTCCGGGGGAAACACCATATATTTT; CDR3: CASAISGGNTIYF
size: NA; D: NA; V: TRBV6-6; J: TRBJ1-1; DNA: TGTGCCAGCAGTTACCCGGAGGGTACGAACACTGAAGCTTTCTTT; CDR3: CASSYPEGTNTEAFF
size: NA; D: NA; V: TRBV29-1; J: TRBJ1-2; DNA: TGCAGCGTTGAAGAGGGCGGCTACACCTTC; CDR3: CSVEEGGYTF
size: once; D: NA; V: TRBV14; J: TRBJ2-2; DNA: TGTGCCAGCAGCCAAGTACAGTACACCGGGGAGCTGTTTTTT; CDR3: CASSQVQYTGELFF